The next 27 T cell receptor beta chains were all read from a single sample in a study of T cells in women clearing cervical HPV infection. This table comes from immunoSEQ multiplex PCR, and its TCRdb copy is limited to in-frame clones, with some not included. The sample totals about 20,000 clones. Material: blood buffy coat. The receptors were sampled from a woman between 18 and 70 years old with a cervical HPV16 infection that either progressed to CIN3+ or cleared (not recorded which).

In the case of this clone: The read ends 3 residues early relative to the CDR3; the germline J gene fills the gap. The genes are TRBV7-9 and TRBJ1-3; D unresolved. V was clipped by 5 bases and J by 3 bases, with 11 bases between them. Germline loops: CDR1 SEHNR, CDR2 FQNEAQ (reference sequence). This CDR3 region has 14 residues. CDR3 DNA, as far as it was read: TGTGCCAGCAGCCCTACAGAGATTGGAAACACC. It is translated as CASSPTEIGNT. The CDR3, in full, reads CASSPTEIGNTIYF.

Regarding this clone: The read ends 3 residues shy of where the CDR3 ends; the end is completed using the germline J gene. The rearrangement links TRBV6-2 or TRBV6-3 to TRBJ1-1; perhaps TRBD1 as D (6 bases). Germline loops: CDR1 MNHEY, CDR2 SVGEGT. There are 14 residues in the CDR3. The CDR3 sequence: CASTLPGTTPGAFF. The part of the CDR3 DNA that was read is TGTGCCAGCACCCTACCCGGGACAACCCCTGGG.

Points on this clone: The sequenced fragment ends 3 residues before the CDR3 boundary, so the rest is inferred from the germline J gene. The V and J genes are TRBV10-3 and TRBJ2-3, with TRBD1 matching 7 bases. The CDR3 has 13 amino acids. Germline V lookup: CDR1 ENHRY, CDR2 SYGVKD. CDR3 DNA (partial): TGTGCCATCAGGACAGGGTACCAAGAGACG. Protein product: CAIRTGYQET. The entire CDR3 is CAIRTGYQETQYF.

With respect to this clone: The observed sequence ends 3 residues before the CDR3 terminus, with the missing tail filled in from the germline J gene. The chain uses TRBV19 and TRBJ2-7; possibly TRBD1 for D (6 bases). Germline CDR1 reads LNHDA; CDR2 reads SQIVND (reference sequence). Trimming pared 3 bases from V and 0 bases from J, leaving 9 bases between. The CDR3 runs 14 residues. The CDR3 sequence is CASSIQGSSYEQYF. CDR3 DNA (partial): TGTGCCAGTAGTATCCAGGGGAGCTCCTACGAG.

This clone is classed as medium-sized by frequency. The sequence runs out 3 residues before the end of the CDR3; the remainder is reconstructed from the germline J gene. This rearrangement joins TRBV20-1 to TRBJ2-5; no definite D call. Trimming removed 1 base from V and 2 bases from J, with 2 bases in between. Germline CDR1 reads DFQATT; CDR2 reads SNEGSKA (reference sequence). The CDR3 is 11 amino acids. The DNA read from the CDR3 is TGCAGTGCTAGAGTACAAGAGACC. Translation: CSARVQET. The whole CDR3 reads CSARVQETQYF.

As to this clone: The read ends 3 residues shy of where the CDR3 ends; the end is completed using the germline J gene. The chain employs TRBV7-3 and TRBJ2-3; weak D call: TRBD2 (6 bases). V shed 2 bases and J shed 2 bases, with 8 bases lying between them. The V gene's germline CDR1 is SGHTA and CDR2 FQGTGA. The CDR3 runs to 14 residues. CDR3 DNA (partial): TGTGCCAGCAGCTTAGCGGGAAACACAGATACG. It codes for CASSLAGNTDT. The full CDR3 reads CASSLAGNTDTQYF.

For this clone: From the germline J gene comes the end of the CDR3, since the read stops 3 residues before it. The rearrangement uses TRBV7-9 and TRBJ1-2; 7 bases line up with TRBD1. The CDR3 length is 14 residues. After removal of 5 bases from V and 5 bases from J, the junction contained 8 bases not matched to a gene. The germline gives CDR1 SEHNR, CDR2 FQNEAQ (reference sequence). CDR3 amino acids: CASSLEGAVYGYTF. The sequenced CDR3 bases are TGTGCCAGCAGCCTGGAGGGGGCTGTGTATGGC.

About this clone itself: Read coverage stops 3 residues before the CDR3 terminus; the germline J gene supplies the remainder. The rearrangement uses TRBV20-1 and TRBJ1-1, with no clear D. V was shortened by 2 bases and J by 0 bases, with 19 bases between the two germline ends. The V gene's germline CDR1 is DFQATT and CDR2 SNEGSKA (reference sequence). This CDR3 has 17 amino acids. CDR3 residues: CSARTASTPRMNTEAFF. The part of the CDR3 DNA that was read is TGCAGTGCTAGAACGGCGTCGACTCCTCGGATGAACACTGAA.

A remark on this clone: The sequenced fragment ends 3 residues before the CDR3 boundary, so the rest is inferred from the germline J gene. This chain joins TRBV6-2 or TRBV6-3 and TRBJ1-2; a possible D gene is TRBD1 (5 bases). This CDR3 has 14 amino acids. Germline V gene sequence: CDR1 MNHEY, CDR2 SVGEGT. The CDR3 here is CASSLPGLGPNYTF. The sequenced CDR3 bases are TGTGCCAGCAGTTTACCGGGACTAGGGCCAAAC.

The CDR3: CSPSEGREFYGYTF. The sequenced part of the CDR3 DNA is TGCAGTCCGTCCGAGGGCCGCGAGTTCTATGGC. The gene calls are TRBV20-1 and TRBJ1-2; D not resolved. The read halts 3 residues ahead of the CDR3 end, with the missing end drawn from the germline J gene. CDR3 length: 14 residues. V lost 8 bases and J lost 4, with 20 bases in between. Germline V gene sequence: CDR1 DFQATT, CDR2 SNEGSKA (reference sequence).

Comment on this clone: The read stops 3 residues short of the end of the CDR3; the missing end is completed from the germline J gene. The V call is TRBV7-2, the J call TRBJ2-3; 8 bases align to TRBD2. The CDR3 contains 13 residues. V lost 5 bases to trimming and J lost 6 bases; unmatched junction nucleotides: 4. Germline CDR1 is SGHTA and CDR2 is FQGNSA. The covered CDR3 bases are TGTGCCAGCAGCCTCAAGCGGGGGGATACG. As protein: CASSLKRGDT. The full-length CDR3 reads as CASSLKRGDTQYF.

In regard to this clone: Sequencing ends 3 residues short of the CDR3 end; the germline J gene provides the rest. This specimen includes other DNA sequences encoding the same CDR3. The chain uses TRBV7-6 and TRBJ1-1; D is undetermined. Germline V gives CDR1 SGHVS, CDR2 FNYEAQ. The CDR3 contains 14 residues. The sequenced part of the CDR3 DNA is TGTGCCAGCAGCTTAGAGTCAGCGACGAAGACA. This gives the protein CASSLESATKT. The whole CDR3 region reads CASSLESATKTAFF.

As regards this clone: The read ends 3 residues shy of where the CDR3 ends; the end is completed using the germline J gene. V gene TRBV20-1 combines with J gene TRBJ1-6; TRBD1 aligns across 8 bases. Unmatched junction bases numbered 13, after V lost 0 bases and J lost 9 bases. CDR1 DFQATT and CDR2 SNEGSKA come from the germline V gene (reference sequence). CDR3 length: 17 residues. The CDR3 DNA, read in part, is TGCAGTGCTAGAGATATCTTGGCAGGGGGCTTGGGTTCACCC. Translation gives CSARDILAGGLGSP. The full CDR3 is CSARDILAGGLGSPLHF.

A note on this clone: Coverage ceases 3 residues before the CDR3 finishes, and the germline J gene fills in the end. The V and J genes are TRBV14 and TRBJ2-1, with 7 bases that match TRBD2. J gave up 0 bases and V 3 bases, and 14 bases lay outside the gene matches. The CDR3 runs 19 residues. From germline, CDR1 is SGHDN and CDR2 FVKESK. Here the CDR3 reads CASSHRDYSTLSSYNEQFF. CDR3 DNA, as far as it was read: TGTGCCAGCAGCCACCGGGACTACTCAACCCTGAGCTCCTACAATGAG.

The CDR3 is CASSPAGAHTEAFF. CDR3 bases read: TGTGCCAGCAGCCCCGCGGGGGCCCACACTGAA. The J gene is TRBJ1-1, the V gene TRBV11-2; D perhaps matches TRBD1 (6 bases). Sequencing ends 3 residues short of the CDR3 end; the germline J gene provides the rest. CDR3 length: 14 residues. Germline values: CDR1 SGHAT, CDR2 FQNNGV. Trimming left V 5 bases short and J 3 bases short, with 13 bases between.

In regard to this clone: At one end, the junction sequence differs from germline, possibly due to a read error. This same CDR3 is encoded by further DNA sequences in the sample. The covered CDR3 bases are TGTGCCAGCAGTGTCCGACAGGGCAGACGCGTAAACACA. Its protein product is CASSVRQGRRVNT. In full, the CDR3 is CASSVRQGRRVNTIYF. This rearrangement joins TRBV6-1 to TRBJ1-3, with TRBD1 matching 7 bases. The CDR3 extends 3 residues past the end of the read, so its final part is completed from the germline J gene. There are 16 residues in the CDR3. The germline gives CDR1 MNHNS, CDR2 SASEGT.

CDR3 region: CASSPAGDTQYF. CDR3 DNA (partial): TGTGCCAGCAGCCCGGCGGGAGATACG. This sequence joins TRBV9 and TRBJ2-3, with D possibly matching TRBD2 (5 bases). The read gets to within 3 residues of the CDR3 end, and the germline J gene fills in the rest. The V gene lost 4 bases and the J gene lost 5 bases, with 8 bases spanning the gap. The CDR3 spans 12 residues. The germline gives CDR1 SGDLS, CDR2 YYNGEE. The whole variable domain, filled in from reference TRBV9 and TRBJ2-3, reads DSGVTQTPKHLITATGQRVTLRCSPRSGDLSVYWYQQSLDQGLQFLIQYYNGEERAKGNILERFSAQQFPDLHSELNLSSLELGDSALYFCASSPAGDTQYFGPGTRLTVL.

On this clone: Read data end 3 residues before the CDR3 end; the end is taken from the germline J gene. This sequence joins TRBV30 and TRBJ2-5, with D possibly being TRBD2 (6 bases). V dropped 0 bases and J dropped 1 base, with 21 bases sitting between them. The CDR3 extends over 18 amino acids. Germline lookup yields CDR1 GTSNPN and CDR2 SVGIG (reference sequence). CDR3 DNA (partial): TGTGCCTGGAGTGTACTTAGGCGGGGCCCAGAGGGCCAAGAGACC. Residues: CAWSVLRRGPEGQET. Given in full, the CDR3 is CAWSVLRRGPEGQETQYF.

Turning to this clone: The sequence runs out 3 residues before the end of the CDR3; the remainder is reconstructed from the germline J gene. This sequence joins TRBV30 and TRBJ1-2, with D possibly TRBD1 on 6 matching bases. The CDR3 is 12 residues long. Germline CDR1 and CDR2: GTSNPN and SVGIG (reference sequence). Trimming removed 2 bases from V and 6 bases from J, with 10 bases in between. The CDR3 sequence is CAWSRGRHGYTF. The DNA read from the CDR3 is TGTGCCTGGAGTAGGGGGAGGCATGGC.

For this clone: The observed sequence ends 3 residues before the CDR3 terminus, with the missing tail filled in from the germline J gene. This rearrangement joins TRBV6-2 or TRBV6-3 to TRBJ2-2; 9 bases agree with TRBD2. The CDR3 runs to 14 residues. The V and J ends lost 5 bases and 5 bases, in that order; junction bases with no gene match: 3. From germline, CDR1 is MNHEY and CDR2 SVGEGT. The sequenced CDR3 bases are TGTGCCAGCAGTATAGCGGGGGCGACCGGGGAG. It specifies CASSIAGATGE. The CDR3 in full is CASSIAGATGELFF.

Comment on this clone: The CDR3 extends 3 residues past the end of the read, so its final part is completed from the germline J gene. The chain joins TRBV6-2 or TRBV6-3 to TRBJ2-3; 7 nucleotides line up with TRBD1. CDR3 length equals 15 residues. Germline values: CDR1 MNHEY, CDR2 SVGEGT. CDR3 DNA (partial): TGTGCCAGCAGTTACACCTTGGGACAGCAAGAGACG. Its translation is CASSYTLGQQET. The entire CDR3 reads CASSYTLGQQETQYF.

About this clone itself: The DNA ends 3 residues before the CDR3 does, and the rest of the CDR3 is filled in from the germline J gene. The chain is built from TRBV5-5 and TRBJ1-2, with 7 positions matching TRBD1. Per the germline V gene, CDR1 is SGHKS and CDR2 is YYEKEE (reference sequence). The CDR3 is 13 residues long. V was clipped by 5 bases and J by 7 bases; unmatched bases: 8. The CDR3 reads CASSTGQVGGYTF. The CDR3 bases that were read are TGTGCCAGCAGTACCGGACAGGTTGGTGGC.

A word on this clone: A junction boundary mismatches the germline segment, possibly from a read error. The read falls 3 residues short of the CDR3 end, and the missing part is taken from the germline J gene. The chain recombines TRBV4-2 with TRBJ2-7; 8 bases fit TRBD1. CDR1 and CDR2 from the germline V gene are LGHNA and YNFKEQ. This CDR3 contains 15 residues. Partial CDR3 DNA: TGCGCCAGCAGCCAGGGGGCCGACAGTCCCTACGAG. This sequence encodes CASSQGADSPYE. In full, the CDR3 is CASSQGADSPYEQYF.

On this clone: The sequenced fragment ends 3 residues before the CDR3 boundary, so the rest is inferred from the germline J gene. The chain is built from TRBV9 and TRBJ1-1; maybe TRBD1 (6 bases). Trimming cost V 4 bases and J 7 bases, with 14 bases left between them. CDR1 is SGDLS, CDR2 YYNGEE, per germline. The CDR3 has 13 amino acids. CDR3 loop: CASSPGGAVEAFF. The part of the CDR3 DNA that was read is TGTGCCAGCAGCCCCGGGGGGGCCGTTGAA.

As for this clone: The CDR3 end falls 3 residues outside the read, so it is completed with the germline J gene. J is TRBJ1-2 and V is TRBV6-1; D perhaps matches TRBD1 (5 bases). Trimming removed 0 bases at V and 4 bases at J, with 15 bases between. The CDR3 contains 16 residues. The V gene's germline CDR1 is MNHNS and CDR2 SASEGT. The CDR3: CASSEARTHFGYGYTF. The covered CDR3 bases are TGTGCCAGCAGTGAAGCCCGGACACATTTCGGCTATGGC.

A remark on this clone: The read terminates 3 residues ahead of where the CDR3 ends, so the germline J gene completes it. The chain employs TRBV20-1 and TRBJ1-4; possible D gene TRBD1, 6 bases. The CDR3 runs to 16 residues. Germline assignment: CDR1 DFQATT and CDR2 SNEGSKA (reference sequence). Partial CDR3 DNA: TGCAGTGCTAGAGATCGGGAGACAGGCGCTAATTCACCA. Translation gives CSARDRETGANSP. The full CDR3 is CSARDRETGANSPLFF.

Notes on this clone: The read ends 3 residues shy of where the CDR3 ends; the end is completed using the germline J gene. V gene TRBV7-3 combines with J gene TRBJ2-3; 9 positions match TRBD2. Per germline, CDR1 SGHTA and CDR2 FQGTGA. The CDR3 runs 16 residues. Trimming took 2 bases from V and 3 from J; bases not matched to a gene: 6. CDR3 DNA, as far as it was read: TGTGCCAGCAGCTTACTAGGTCTAGCGGGGACAGATACG. It codes for CASSLLGLAGTDT. The CDR3 in full is CASSLLGLAGTDTQYF.